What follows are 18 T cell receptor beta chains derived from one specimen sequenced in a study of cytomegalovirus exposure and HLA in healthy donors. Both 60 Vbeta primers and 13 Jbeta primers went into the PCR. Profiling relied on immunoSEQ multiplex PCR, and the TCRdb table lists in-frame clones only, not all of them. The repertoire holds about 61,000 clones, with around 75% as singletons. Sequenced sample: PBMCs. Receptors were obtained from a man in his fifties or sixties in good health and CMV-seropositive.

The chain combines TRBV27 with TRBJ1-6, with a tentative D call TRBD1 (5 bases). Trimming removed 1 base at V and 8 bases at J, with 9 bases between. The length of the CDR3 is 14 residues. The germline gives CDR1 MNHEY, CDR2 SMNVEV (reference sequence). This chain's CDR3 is CASSLWGPDSPLHF. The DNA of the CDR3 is TGTGCCAGCAGTTTATGGGGCCCCGATTCACCCCTCCACTTT.

The CDR3 nucleotides read TGTGCCAGCAGCCGGGACAGGGCCGAGACCCAGTACTTC. Amino acid sequence: CASSRDRAETQYF. J is TRBJ2-5 and V is TRBV5-4, with 9 bases identical to TRBD1. CDR3 length: 13 amino acids. The J segment lost 5 bases and the V segment lost 4 bases, leaving 3 bases of the junction unmatched. CDR1 and CDR2 (germline): SGHNT, YYREEE (reference sequence).

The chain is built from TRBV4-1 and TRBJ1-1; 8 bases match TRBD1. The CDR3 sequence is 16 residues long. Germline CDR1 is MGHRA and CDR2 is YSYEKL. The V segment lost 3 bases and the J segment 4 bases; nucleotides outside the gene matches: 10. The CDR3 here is CASSHVTGGLATEAFF. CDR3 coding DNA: TGCGCCAGCAGCCACGTAACAGGGGGTCTGGCCACTGAAGCTTTCTTT.

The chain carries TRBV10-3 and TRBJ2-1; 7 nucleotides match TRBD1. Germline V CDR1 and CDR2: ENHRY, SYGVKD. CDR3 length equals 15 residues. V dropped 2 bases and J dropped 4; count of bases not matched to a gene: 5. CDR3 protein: CAISEPQTGYNEQFF. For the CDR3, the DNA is TGTGCCATCAGTGAGCCCCAGACAGGGTACAATGAGCAGTTCTTC.

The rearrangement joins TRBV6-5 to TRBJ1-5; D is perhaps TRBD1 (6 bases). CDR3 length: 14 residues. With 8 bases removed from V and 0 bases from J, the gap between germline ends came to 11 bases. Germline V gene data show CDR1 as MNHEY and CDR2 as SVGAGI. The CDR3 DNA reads TGTGCCAGCGGAACAGGGTATAGCAATCAGCCCCAGCATTTT. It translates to CASGTGYSNQPQHF.

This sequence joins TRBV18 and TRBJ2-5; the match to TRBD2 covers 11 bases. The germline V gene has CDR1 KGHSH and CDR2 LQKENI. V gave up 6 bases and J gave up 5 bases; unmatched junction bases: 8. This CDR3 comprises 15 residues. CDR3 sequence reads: CASSPGTSGQETQYF. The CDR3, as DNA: TGTGCCAGCTCCCCCGGGACTAGCGGTCAGGAGACCCAGTACTTC.

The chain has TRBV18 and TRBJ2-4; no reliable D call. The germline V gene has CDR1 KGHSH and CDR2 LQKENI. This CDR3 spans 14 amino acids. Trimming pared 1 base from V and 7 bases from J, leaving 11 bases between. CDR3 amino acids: CASSPQPGTNIQYF. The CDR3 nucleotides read TGTGCCAGCTCACCACAGCCAGGAACGAACATTCAGTACTTC.

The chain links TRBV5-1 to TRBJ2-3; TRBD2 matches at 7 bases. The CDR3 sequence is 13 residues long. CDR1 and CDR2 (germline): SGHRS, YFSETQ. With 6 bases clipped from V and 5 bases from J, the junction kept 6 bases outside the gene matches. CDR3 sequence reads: CASTAGVGDTQYF. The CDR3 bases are TGCGCCAGCACCGCGGGGGTGGGAGATACGCAGTATTTT.

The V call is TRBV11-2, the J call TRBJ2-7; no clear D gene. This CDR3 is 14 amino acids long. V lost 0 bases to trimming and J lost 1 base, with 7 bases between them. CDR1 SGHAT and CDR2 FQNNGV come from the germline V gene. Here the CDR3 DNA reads TGTGCCAGCAGCTTAGACGCAGGTTCCTACGAGCAGTACTTC. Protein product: CASSLDAGSYEQYF.

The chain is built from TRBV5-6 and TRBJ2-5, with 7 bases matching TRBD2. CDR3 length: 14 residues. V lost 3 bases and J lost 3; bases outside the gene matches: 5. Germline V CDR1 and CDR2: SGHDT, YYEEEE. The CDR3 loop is CASSSLAGKETQYF. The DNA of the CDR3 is TGTGCCAGCAGCTCTTTAGCGGGCAAAGAGACCCAGTACTTC.

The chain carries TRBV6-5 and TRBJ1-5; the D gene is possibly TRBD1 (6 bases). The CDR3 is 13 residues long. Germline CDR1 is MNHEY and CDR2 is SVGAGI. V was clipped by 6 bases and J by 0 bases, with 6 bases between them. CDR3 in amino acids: CASRQGSNQPQHF. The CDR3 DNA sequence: TGTGCCAGCAGACAGGGTAGCAATCAGCCCCAGCATTTT.

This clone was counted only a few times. The CDR3 sequence is CASTLEANTGELFF. The CDR3 nucleotides read TGTGCCAGCACCCTCGAGGCGAACACCGGGGAGCTGTTTTTT. The chain links TRBV5-4 to TRBJ2-2; unclear D gene. Trimming pared 6 bases from V and 0 bases from J, leaving 9 bases between. This CDR3 is built from 14 residues. Germline V gene sequence: CDR1 SGHNT, CDR2 YYREEE (reference sequence).

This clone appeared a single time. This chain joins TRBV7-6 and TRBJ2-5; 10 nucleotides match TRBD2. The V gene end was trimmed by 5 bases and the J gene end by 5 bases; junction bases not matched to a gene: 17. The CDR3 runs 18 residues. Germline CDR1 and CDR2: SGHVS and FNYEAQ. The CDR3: CASSQARSAGGRVETQYF. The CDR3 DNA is TGTGCCAGCAGCCAGGCCAGGTCAGCGGGGGGGCGTGTGGAGACCCAGTACTTC.

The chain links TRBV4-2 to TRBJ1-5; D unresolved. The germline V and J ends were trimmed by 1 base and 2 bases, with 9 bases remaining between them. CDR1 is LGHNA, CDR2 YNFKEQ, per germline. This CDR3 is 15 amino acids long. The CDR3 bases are TGTGCCAGCAGCCAAGGATACGGTGGCAATCAGCCCCAGCATTTT. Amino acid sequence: CASSQGYGGNQPQHF.

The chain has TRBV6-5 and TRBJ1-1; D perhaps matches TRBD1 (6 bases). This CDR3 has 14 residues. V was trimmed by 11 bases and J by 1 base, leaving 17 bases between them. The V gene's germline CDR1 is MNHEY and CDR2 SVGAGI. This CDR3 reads CACHRVGKNTEAFF. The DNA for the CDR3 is TGTGCCTGTCACAGGGTGGGAAAGAACACTGAAGCTTTCTTT.

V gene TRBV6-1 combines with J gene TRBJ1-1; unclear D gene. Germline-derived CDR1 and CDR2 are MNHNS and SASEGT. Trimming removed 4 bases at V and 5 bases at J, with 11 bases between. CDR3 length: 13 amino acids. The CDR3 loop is CASSGRESTEAFF. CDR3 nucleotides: TGTGCCAGCAGTGGACGGGAATCGACTGAAGCTTTCTTT.

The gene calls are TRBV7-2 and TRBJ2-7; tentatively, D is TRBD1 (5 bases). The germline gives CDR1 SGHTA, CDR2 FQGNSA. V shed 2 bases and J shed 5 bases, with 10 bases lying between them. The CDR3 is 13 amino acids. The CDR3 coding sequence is TGTGCCAGCAGCTTAAGCAGGGTCGACGAGCAGTACTTC. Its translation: CASSLSRVDEQYF.

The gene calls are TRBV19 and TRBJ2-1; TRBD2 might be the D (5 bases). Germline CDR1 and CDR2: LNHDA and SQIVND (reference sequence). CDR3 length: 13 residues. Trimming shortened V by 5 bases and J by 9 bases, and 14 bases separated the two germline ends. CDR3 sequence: CASSQNGLGEQFF. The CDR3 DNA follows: TGTGCCAGTAGTCAGAATGGACTCGGTGAGCAGTTCTTC. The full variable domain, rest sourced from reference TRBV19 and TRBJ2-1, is DGGITQSPKYLFRKEGQNVTLSCEQNLNHDAMYWYRQDPGQGLRLIYYSQIVNDFQKGDIAEGYSVSREKKESFPLTVTSAQKNPTAFYLCASSQNGLGEQFFGPGTRLTVL.